The clone carrying this T cell receptor beta chain showed up just a few times. The data stem from a study of T cells after yellow fever vaccination. Turning to the study itself: Any fraction with a low cell number was prepared using SMART-Seq v4 Ultra Low Input.

TCR cDNA was made by 5'RACE template switching, adding a universal primer site and UMIs. Each CDR3 protein is one row after TCRdb ran MiXCR on the 5' RACE reads. The sample shows around 500,000 distinct CDR3 sequences, 20% to 25% of them seen only once. Germline CDR1 is MNHEY and CDR2 is SVGAGI. Trimming took 7 bases from V and 3 from J; bases not matched to a gene: 4. The length of the CDR3 is 13 residues. This TCR was recovered from a man aged 18 to 30 who received the YFV17D yellow fever vaccine. The V gene is TRBV6-5, the J gene TRBJ2-7; TRBD1 matches at 9 bases. Sequencing used PBMCs, obtained roughly 20 days after the first yellow fever vaccination. This CDR3 is CASKRDRDYEQYV. The CDR3 DNA sequence: TGTGCCAGCAAAAGGGACAGGGACTACGAGCAGTACGTC.